This TCR beta chain was obtained from a study of neurological immune-mediated disorders. TCRdb reprocessed the 5' RACE reads via MiXCR and lists one record per CDR3 protein. Of approximately 100,000 distinct CDR3 sequences listed, approximately 11% are singletons. Per germline, CDR1 SNHLY and CDR2 FYNNEI. This CDR3 has 18 amino acids. V shed 8 bases, J shed 1 base, and the junction held 18 bases outside the gene matches. This clonotype was seen at least ten times. Its antigen remains unknown. Overall study findings and caveats: No sharing of CDR3 amino acid sequences was observed among expanded clones across subjects, suggesting private repertoires in all groups.

The sample's time point: longitudinal time-point 3. Unsorted libraries came from 2 million PBMCs stored at -80 °C. This receptor was obtained from a female donor with HTLV-1-associated myelopathy (HAM/TSP). Sequencing was performed on PBMCs. This chain uses TRBV2 with TRBJ2-3; 7 nucleotides line up with TRBD1. The CDR3 DNA sequence: TGTGCCAGCCACCCCGGGACAGCGACCGTAAGGGGCACAGATACGCAGTATTTT. The encoded protein is CASHPGTATVRGTDTQYF.